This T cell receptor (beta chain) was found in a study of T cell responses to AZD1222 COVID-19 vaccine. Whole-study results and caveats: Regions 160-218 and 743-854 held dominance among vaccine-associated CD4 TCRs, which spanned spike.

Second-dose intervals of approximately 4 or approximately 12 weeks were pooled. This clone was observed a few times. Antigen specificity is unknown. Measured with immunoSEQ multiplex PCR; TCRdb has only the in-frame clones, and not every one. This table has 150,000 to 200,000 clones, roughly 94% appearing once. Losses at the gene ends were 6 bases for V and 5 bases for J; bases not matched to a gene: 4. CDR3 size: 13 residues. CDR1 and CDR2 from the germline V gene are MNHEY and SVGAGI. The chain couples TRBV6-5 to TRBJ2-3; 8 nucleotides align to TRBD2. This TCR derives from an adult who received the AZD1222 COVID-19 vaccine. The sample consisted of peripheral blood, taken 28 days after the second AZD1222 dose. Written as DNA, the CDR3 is TGTGCCAGCAGCGGGGGGGCCGAAGATACGCAGTATTTT. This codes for CASSGGAEDTQYF.